Listed here are 20 T cell receptor beta chains from one sample, sequenced in a study of CD8+ T cells in alopecia areata. Extraction and reverse transcription of RNA yielded cDNA as the sequencing template. The table came from immunoSEQ multiplex PCR; TCRdb's copy has only in-frame clones and leaves some out. The table has 64,000 or so clones, about half seen once; the top ten hold around 20%. Treatment indicated: oral pan-JAK inhibitor, 5-10 mg twice daily. The material sequenced was CD8+ T cells sorted from blood, taken at approximately week 36, from a patient treated with tofacitinib. The receptors here all came from a human donor with alopecia areata.

The chain combines TRBV5-6 with TRBJ1-1; D perhaps matches TRBD1 (5 bases). This CDR3 comprises 13 residues. V gave up 3 bases and J gave up 4 bases, with 10 bases separating them. The germline V gene encodes CDR1 SGHDT and CDR2 YYEEEE. The chain's CDR3 is CASSYTGPTEAFF. The CDR3 bases are TGTGCCAGCAGCTACACGGGGCCCACTGAAGCTTTCTTT.

The chain couples TRBV4-1 to TRBJ2-7; D might be TRBD2 (5 bases). V dropped 3 bases and J dropped 3 bases, with 12 bases sitting between them. Germline assignment: CDR1 MGHRA and CDR2 YSYEKL. The CDR3 totals 14 residues. The CDR3 DNA reads TGCGCCAGCAGCCAGCAGTGGAGGAACTACGAGCAGTACTTC. Translation gives CASSQQWRNYEQYF.

V gene TRBV7-2 combines with J gene TRBJ2-1; unclear D gene. Germline loops: CDR1 SGHTA, CDR2 FQGNSA. This CDR3 has 14 amino acids. V gave up 3 bases and J gave up 0 bases, with 6 bases separating them. CDR3 sequence: CASSFSSSYNEQFF. The CDR3, as DNA: TGTGCCAGCAGCTTCAGCAGCTCCTACAATGAGCAGTTCTTC.

This clone was seen ten or more times. V is TRBV5-4 and J is TRBJ1-1, with a tentative D call TRBD1 (5 bases). Trimming left V 0 bases short and J 4 bases short, with 7 bases between. Germline lookup yields CDR1 SGHNT and CDR2 YYREEE (reference sequence). The CDR3 extends over 13 amino acids. CDR3 residues: CASSLGTTTEAFF. CDR3 coding DNA: TGTGCCAGCAGCTTGGGGACAACCACTGAAGCTTTCTTT.

V usage is TRBV27 and J usage is TRBJ2-2; D is possibly TRBD2 (5 bases). V was shortened by 2 bases and J by 1 base, with 8 bases between the two germline ends. The CDR3 extends over 15 amino acids. Per the germline V gene, CDR1 is MNHEY and CDR2 is SMNVEV (reference sequence). CDR3 residues: CASSLGRWNTGELFF. DNA for the CDR3: TGTGCCAGCAGTTTAGGGAGATGGAACACCGGGGAGCTGTTTTTT.

This rearrangement joins TRBV9 to TRBJ1-5; the D gene is possibly TRBD1 (5 bases). The CDR3 is made up of 13 amino acids. The germline V and J ends were trimmed by 3 bases and 6 bases, with 10 bases remaining between them. Germline V CDR1 and CDR2: SGDLS, YYNGEE. CDR3 sequence reads: CASSAGTGQPQHF. CDR3 in DNA: TGTGCCAGCAGCGCGGGGACTGGTCAGCCCCAGCATTTT.

The CDR3 here is CASSPNNNEQFF. Written as DNA, the CDR3 is TGTGCCAGCAGTCCTAATAACAATGAGCAGTTCTTC. This chain joins TRBV7-8 and TRBJ2-1; D remains unclear. Germline CDR1 and CDR2: SGHVS and FQNEAQ. This CDR3 is 12 amino acids long. Trimming removed 6 bases at V and 5 bases at J, with 8 bases between. The whole variable domain, filled in from reference TRBV7-8 and TRBJ2-1, reads GAGVSQSPRYKVAKRGQDVALRCDPISGHVSLFWYQQALGQGPEFLTYFQNEAQLDKSGLPSDRFFAERPEGSVSTLKIQRTQQEDSAVYLCASSPNNNEQFFGPGTRLTVL.

V and J are TRBV9 and TRBJ2-5; D call uncertain. This CDR3 is 14 amino acids long. The V end lost 4 bases, the J end lost 3 bases, and 13 bases lay between the germline ends. In germline, CDR1 is SGDLS, CDR2 YYNGEE. The CDR3, as DNA: TGTGCCAGCAGCCCGCCGCTAGAGGAAGAGACCCAGTACTTC. Translating it yields CASSPPLEEETQYF. Full variable domain (remainder filled in from reference TRBV9 and TRBJ2-5): DSGVTQTPKHLITATGQRVTLRCSPRSGDLSVYWYQQSLDQGLQFLIQYYNGEERAKGNILERFSAQQFPDLHSELNLSSLELGDSALYFCASSPPLEEETQYFGPGTRLLVL.

This clone was seen more than once but under ten times. The V call is TRBV5-1, the J call TRBJ2-4, with D possibly TRBD2 on 6 matching bases. This CDR3 spans 13 amino acids. V was clipped by 5 bases and J by 8 bases, with 14 bases between them. From germline, CDR1 is SGHRS and CDR2 YFSETQ. The CDR3 DNA follows: TGCGCCAGCAGATATGCGGGGTTTGACATTCAGTACTTC. Its protein is CASRYAGFDIQYF. Full variable domain (remainder filled in from reference TRBV5-1 and TRBJ2-4): KAGVTQTPRYLIKTRGQQVTLSCSPISGHRSVSWYQQTPGQGLQFLFEYFSETQRNKGNFPGRFSGRQFSNSRSEMNVSTLELGDSALYLCASRYAGFDIQYFGAGTRLSVL.

The CDR3 nucleotides are TGTGCCAGCAGTGAATTGAGGACAGTCCCCACCCAGTACTTC. It encodes CASSELRTVPTQYF. The rearrangement uses TRBV25-1 and TRBJ2-5; tentatively, D is TRBD1 (6 bases). CDR3 length: 14 residues. V gave up 1 base and J gave up 8 bases, with 14 bases separating them. Germline-derived CDR1 and CDR2 are MGHDK and SYGVNS.

This clone has a handful of counts. The gene calls are TRBV7-9 and TRBJ2-7, with 10 nucleotides matching TRBD1. J was trimmed by 2 bases and V by 5 bases; bases with no gene match: 9. The CDR3 totals 16 residues. Looked up from germline, CDR1 is SEHNR and CDR2 is FQNEAQ (reference sequence). The CDR3, as DNA: TGTGCCAGCAGCCTTGAGGACAGGGGGTTGACCTACGAGCAGTACTTC. Translating gives CASSLEDRGLTYEQYF.

Here the CDR3 reads CASRKLNEQFF. The CDR3 bases are TGTGCCAGTCGCAAACTAAATGAGCAGTTCTTC. The rearrangement uses TRBV19 and TRBJ2-1; no clear D gene. Trimming took 8 bases from V and 7 from J, leaving 9 bases between them. The CDR3 contains 11 residues. Germline CDR1 and CDR2: LNHDA and SQIVND (reference sequence).

This clone has more than one count but fewer than ten. The rearrangement joins TRBV29-1 to TRBJ2-1; 14 positions match TRBD2. Germline trimming cut 5 bases from V and 7 bases from J; bases unmatched to any gene: 4. Germline CDR1 and CDR2: SQVTM and ANQGSEA. CDR3 length equals 14 residues. CDR3 residues: CSVRGTSGSNEQFF. The CDR3 DNA is TGCAGCGTTAGGGGGACTAGCGGGAGTAATGAGCAGTTCTTC.

The rearrangement joins TRBV30 to TRBJ2-7, with 13 bases aligning to TRBD2. This CDR3 spans 17 amino acids. J lost 5 bases, V lost 4 bases, and 14 bases had no gene match. Germline CDR1 GTSNPN, CDR2 SVGIG (reference sequence). This CDR3 reads CAWIDPGLAGAGNEQYF. The CDR3 DNA is TGTGCCTGGATTGACCCCGGACTAGCGGGAGCTGGGAACGAGCAGTACTTC.

The gene calls are TRBV2 and TRBJ1-1; the D gene is possibly TRBD1 (6 bases). V lost 6 bases to trimming and J lost 0 bases, with 11 bases between them. Germline V gene data show CDR1 as SNHLY and CDR2 as FYNNEI. The CDR3 contains 14 residues. The CDR3 loop reads CASSPGHLNTEAFF. DNA of the CDR3: TGTGCCAGCAGCCCGGGACACTTGAACACTGAAGCTTTCTTT. Looking up the rest from reference TRBV2 and TRBJ1-1 gives the full variable domain: EPEVTQTPSHQVTQMGQEVILRCVPISNHLYFYWYRQILGQKVEFLVSFYNNEISEKSEIFDDQFSVERPDGSNFTLKIRSTKLEDSAMYFCASSPGHLNTEAFFGQGTRLTVV.

V and J are TRBV2 and TRBJ1-1; D is perhaps TRBD1 (5 bases). The ends were cut back, 4 bases at V and 0 bases at J, with 6 bases in the middle. Germline V lookup: CDR1 SNHLY, CDR2 FYNNEI. CDR3 length: 13 residues. DNA of the CDR3: TGTGCCAGCAGTGGGGGCATGAACACTGAAGCTTTCTTT. Translation gives CASSGGMNTEAFF. The full variable domain, with the rest looked up from reference TRBV2 and TRBJ1-1, is EPEVTQTPSHQVTQMGQEVILRCVPISNHLYFYWYRQILGQKVEFLVSFYNNEISEKSEIFDDQFSVERPDGSNFTLKIRSTKLEDSAMYFCASSGGMNTEAFFGQGTRLTVV.

This rearrangement joins TRBV27 to TRBJ2-1; a weak D match, TRBD1 (6 bases). Germline V gives CDR1 MNHEY, CDR2 SMNVEV (reference sequence). CDR3 length: 15 residues. The V end lost 0 bases, the J end lost 7 bases, and 13 bases lay between the germline ends. CDR3 sequence (DNA): TGTGCCAGCAGTTTATCGATTACAGGGATTAATGAGCAGTTCTTC. Protein sequence: CASSLSITGINEQFF.

The chain carries TRBV29-1 and TRBJ2-1, with D tentatively TRBD2 (5 bases). The V gene lost 0 bases and the J gene lost 7 bases, with 16 bases spanning the gap. The CDR3 runs to 15 residues. Germline CDR1 SQVTM, CDR2 ANQGSEA. The CDR3 region is CSVEDLGRERNEQFF. DNA of the CDR3: TGCAGCGTTGAAGATCTGGGGAGAGAAAGAAATGAGCAGTTCTTC.

This clone was counted between two and nine times. This rearrangement joins TRBV2 to TRBJ2-1; possible D gene TRBD2, 5 bases. The V end lost 9 bases, the J end lost 1 base, and 7 bases lay between the germline ends. The CDR3 is 12 residues long. The germline V gene has CDR1 SNHLY and CDR2 FYNNEI. The CDR3 DNA follows: TGTGCCAGAGAGGGTTCCTACAATGAGCAGTTCTTC. Its protein product is CAREGSYNEQFF.

The chain couples TRBV11-2 to TRBJ2-1; 7 bases line up with TRBD2. V was clipped by 3 bases and J by 5 bases; unmatched bases: 4. The CDR3 covers 14 residues. Germline CDR1 is SGHAT and CDR2 is FQNNGV. The CDR3 nucleotides read TGTGCCAGCAGCTTTCAAGGGACTAACAATGAGCAGTTCTTC. The encoded protein is CASSFQGTNNEQFF.